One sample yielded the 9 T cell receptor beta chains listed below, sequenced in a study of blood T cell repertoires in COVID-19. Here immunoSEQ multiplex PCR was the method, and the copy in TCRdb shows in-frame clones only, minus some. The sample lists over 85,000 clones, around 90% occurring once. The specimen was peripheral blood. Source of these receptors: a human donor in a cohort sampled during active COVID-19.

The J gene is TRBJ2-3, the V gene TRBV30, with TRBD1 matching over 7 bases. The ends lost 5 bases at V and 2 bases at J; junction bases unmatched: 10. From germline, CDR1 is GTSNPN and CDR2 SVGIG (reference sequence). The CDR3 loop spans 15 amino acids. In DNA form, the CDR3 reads TGTGCCTGGGCTCCAGGACAGGCGACCACAGATACGCAGTATTTT. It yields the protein CAWAPGQATTDTQYF.

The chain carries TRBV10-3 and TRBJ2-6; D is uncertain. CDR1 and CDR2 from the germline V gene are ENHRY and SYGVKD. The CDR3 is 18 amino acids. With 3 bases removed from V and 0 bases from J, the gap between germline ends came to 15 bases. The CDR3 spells CAISDGLRGTSGANVLTF. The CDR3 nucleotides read TGTGCCATCAGTGACGGCCTCAGAGGAACCTCTGGGGCCAACGTCCTGACTTTC.

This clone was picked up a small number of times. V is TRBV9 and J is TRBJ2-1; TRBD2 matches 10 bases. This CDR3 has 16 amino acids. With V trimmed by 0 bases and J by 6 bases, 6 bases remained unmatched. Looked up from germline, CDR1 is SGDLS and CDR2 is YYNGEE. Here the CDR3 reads CASSVAWTSGLNEQFF. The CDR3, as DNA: TGTGCCAGCAGCGTAGCTTGGACTAGCGGACTCAATGAGCAGTTCTTC.

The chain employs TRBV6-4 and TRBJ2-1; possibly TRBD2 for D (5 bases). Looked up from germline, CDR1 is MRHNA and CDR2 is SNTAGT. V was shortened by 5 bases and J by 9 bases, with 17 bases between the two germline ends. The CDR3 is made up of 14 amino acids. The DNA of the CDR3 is TGTGCCAGCAGTCTTAACCACGGACGGGGTGAGCAGTTCTTC. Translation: CASSLNHGRGEQFF.

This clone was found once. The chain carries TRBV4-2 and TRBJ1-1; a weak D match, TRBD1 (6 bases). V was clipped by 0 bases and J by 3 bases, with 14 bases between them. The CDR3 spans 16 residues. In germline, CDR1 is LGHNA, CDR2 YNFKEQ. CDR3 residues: CASSQDLKGGDTEAFF. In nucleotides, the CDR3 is TGTGCCAGCAGCCAAGATCTGAAGGGGGGGGACACTGAAGCTTTCTTT.

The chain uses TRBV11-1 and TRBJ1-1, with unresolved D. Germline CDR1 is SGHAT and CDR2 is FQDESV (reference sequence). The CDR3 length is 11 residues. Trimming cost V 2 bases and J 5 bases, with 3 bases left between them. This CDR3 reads CASSLHTEAFF. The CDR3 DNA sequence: TGTGCCAGCAGCTTACATACTGAAGCTTTCTTT. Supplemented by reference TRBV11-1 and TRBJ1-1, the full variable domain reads EAEVAQSPRYKITEKSQAVAFWCDPISGHATLYWYRQILGQGPELLVQFQDESVVDDSQLPKDRFSAERLKGVDSTLKIQPAELGDSAMYLCASSLHTEAFFGQGTRLTVV.

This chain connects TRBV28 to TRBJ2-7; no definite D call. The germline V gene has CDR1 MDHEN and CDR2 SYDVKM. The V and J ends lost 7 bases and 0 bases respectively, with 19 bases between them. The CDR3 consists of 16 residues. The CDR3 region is CASTPRRIYSSYEQYF. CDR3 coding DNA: TGTGCCAGCACCCCGCGGCGGATTTATAGCTCCTACGAGCAGTACTTC. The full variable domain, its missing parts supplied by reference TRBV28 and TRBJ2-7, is DVKVTQSSRYLVKRTGEKVFLECVQDMDHENMFWYRQDPGLGLRLIYFSYDVKMKEKGDIPEGYSVSREKKERFSLILESASTNQTSMYLCASTPRRIYSSYEQYFGPGTRLTVT.

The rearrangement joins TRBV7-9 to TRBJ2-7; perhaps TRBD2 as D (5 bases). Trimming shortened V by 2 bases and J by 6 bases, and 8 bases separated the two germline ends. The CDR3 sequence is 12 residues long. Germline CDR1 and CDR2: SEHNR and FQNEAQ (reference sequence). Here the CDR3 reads CASSLTGIEQYF. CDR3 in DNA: TGTGCCAGCAGCTTAACGGGAATCGAGCAGTACTTC.

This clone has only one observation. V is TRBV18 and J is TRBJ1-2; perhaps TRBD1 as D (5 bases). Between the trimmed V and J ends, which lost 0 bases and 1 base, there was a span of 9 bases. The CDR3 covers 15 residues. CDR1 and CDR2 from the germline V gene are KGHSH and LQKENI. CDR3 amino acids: CASSPPSDSNYGYTF. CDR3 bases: TGTGCCAGCTCACCACCGAGTGACAGTAACTATGGCTACACCTTC.